This entry lists 23 T cell receptor beta chains sequenced from one sample in a study of blood T cell repertoires in COVID-19. Sequenced by immunoSEQ multiplex PCR; TCRdb stores in-frame clones only, minus some. This sample has just under 250,000 clones; approximately 90% occur once, and the top ten carry 4.1%. The sequenced sample was PBMCs or T cells enriched from blood (not recorded which). The source of these receptors is a woman aged 30 to 39 who had recovered from COVID-19.

The chain is built from TRBV7-3 and TRBJ2-3; D might be TRBD2 (6 bases). Per the germline V gene, CDR1 is SGHTA and CDR2 is FQGTGA. V was trimmed by 1 base and J by 0 bases, leaving 11 bases between them. The CDR3 length is 16 residues. The CDR3 DNA reads as TGTGCCAGCAGCTTAAGTCCGGGAGCTAGCACAGATACGCAGTATTTT. It is translated as CASSLSPGASTDTQYF.

The genes are TRBV9 and TRBJ1-1; D unresolved. With 0 bases removed from V and 4 bases from J, the gap between germline ends came to 19 bases. Germline V gives CDR1 SGDLS, CDR2 YYNGEE. This CDR3 contains 17 residues. The CDR3 region has the DNA TGTGCCAGCAGCGTAGGCGGCAGTGTAAAGGTAGCCACTGAAGCTTTCTTT. Protein: CASSVGGSVKVATEAFF.

The V and J genes are TRBV2 and TRBJ2-3; 12 bases fit TRBD2. The V gene's germline CDR1 is SNHLY and CDR2 FYNNEI. Losses at the gene ends were 6 bases for V and 0 bases for J; bases not matched to a gene: 7. The CDR3 is 17 amino acids. This chain's CDR3 is CASSDLGTSGSTDTQYF. The CDR3 bases are TGTGCCAGCAGCGACCTTGGGACTAGCGGGAGCACAGATACGCAGTATTTT.

The V gene is TRBV4-2, the J gene TRBJ1-4, with 8 bases identical to TRBD1. V shed 4 bases, J shed 6 bases, and the junction held 7 bases outside the gene matches. CDR1 is LGHNA, CDR2 YNFKEQ, per germline. This CDR3 comprises 15 residues. The CDR3 region is CASSRPGTGYEKLFF. The CDR3 region has the DNA TGTGCCAGCAGCCGTCCCGGGACAGGCTATGAAAAACTGTTTTTT.

The CDR3: CASSTHPGQPYEQYF. The CDR3 DNA reads as TGTGCCAGCAGCACCCACCCGGGACAGCCCTACGAGCAGTACTTC. The V gene is TRBV6-5, the J gene TRBJ2-7, with 7 bases identical to TRBD1. The CDR3 spans 15 residues. The J segment lost 2 bases and the V segment lost 6 bases, leaving 10 bases of the junction unmatched. Per germline, CDR1 MNHEY and CDR2 SVGAGI.

The V and J genes are TRBV27 and TRBJ2-7, with D uncertain. Germline assignment: CDR1 MNHEY and CDR2 SMNVEV (reference sequence). CDR3 length: 13 residues. V was shortened by 3 bases and J by 0 bases, with 6 bases between the two germline ends. CDR3 nucleotide sequence: TGTGCCAGCAGTTTCCGGAGCTCCTACGAGCAGTACTTC. As protein: CASSFRSSYEQYF.

This clone came up once. The chain combines TRBV6-2 or TRBV6-3 with TRBJ2-1; D remains unclear. Trimming removed 3 bases from V and 4 bases from J, with 7 bases in between. The CDR3 is made up of 13 amino acids. Germline CDR1 is MNHEY and CDR2 is SVGEGT. The CDR3 here is CASSYSLYNEQFF. In DNA, the CDR3 is TGTGCCAGCAGTTATTCCCTTTACAATGAGCAGTTCTTC.

The chain couples TRBV19 to TRBJ1-5, with D possibly matching TRBD1 (6 bases). V shed 2 bases and J shed 4 bases, with 18 bases lying between them. The CDR3 extends over 17 amino acids. Germline V CDR1 and CDR2: LNHDA, SQIVND (reference sequence). This chain's CDR3 is CASSIIFDRRLNQPQHF. Written as DNA, the CDR3 is TGTGCCAGTAGTATAATTTTTGACAGGAGGTTAAATCAGCCCCAGCATTTT.

The J gene is TRBJ2-3, the V gene TRBV3-1 (or the pseudogene TRBV3-2); 10 bases line up with TRBD2. The CDR3 covers 19 residues. Per germline, CDR1 LGHDT and CDR2 YNNKEL (reference sequence). J was trimmed by 0 bases and V by 0 bases; bases with no gene match: 9. The CDR3 spells CASSQDTPWTSGSTDTQYF. DNA for the CDR3: TGTGCCAGCAGCCAAGATACTCCTTGGACTAGCGGAAGCACAGATACGCAGTATTTT.

The count of this clone is one. The V gene is TRBV2, the J gene TRBJ2-5, with 9 bases identical to TRBD2. Per germline, CDR1 SNHLY and CDR2 FYNNEI. The V and J ends lost 7 bases and 4 bases, in that order; junction bases with no gene match: 10. The CDR3 runs 15 residues. CDR3 in DNA: TGTGCCAGCACCCCCTGGGGGCGGGAGGGAGAGACCCAGTACTTC. This sequence encodes CASTPWGREGETQYF.

This sequence joins TRBV12-3 or TRBV12-4 and TRBJ2-5, with 8 bases identical to TRBD1. The CDR3 is 13 residues long. Losses at the gene ends were 2 bases for V and 5 bases for J; bases not matched to a gene: 1. This chain's CDR3 is CASSLYRGETQYF. The CDR3 DNA reads TGTGCCAGCAGTTTATACAGGGGGGAGACCCAGTACTTC.

This clone was picked up a small number of times. The CDR3 DNA is TGTGCCAGCAGCTTAGGGCAATCGAACACTGAAGCTTTCTTT. Translating it yields CASSLGQSNTEAFF. The chain joins TRBV11-2 to TRBJ1-1; D is unclear. V was clipped by 1 base and J by 1 base, with 7 bases between them. The CDR3 has 14 amino acids. Germline V CDR1 and CDR2: SGHAT, FQNNGV.

The chain has TRBV18 and TRBJ1-4; 8 positions agree with TRBD1. Trimming took 4 bases from V and 7 from J; bases not matched to a gene: 8. Germline V gives CDR1 KGHSH, CDR2 LQKENI. The CDR3 runs to 15 residues. The CDR3 spells CASSLAGGLSEKLFF. For the CDR3, the DNA is TGTGCCAGCTCACTGGCAGGGGGCTTGAGTGAAAAACTGTTTTTT. The entire variable domain, with the rest obtained from reference TRBV18 and TRBJ1-4, is as follows: NAGVMQNPRHLVRRRGQEARLRCSPMKGHSHVYWYRQLPEEGLKFMVYLQKENIIDESGMPKERFSAEFPKEGPSILRIQQVVRGDSAAYFCASSLAGGLSEKLFFGSGTQLSVL.

This clone has only one observation. The genes are TRBV6-5 and TRBJ1-2; D may be TRBD1 (6 bases). The V gene's germline CDR1 is MNHEY and CDR2 SVGAGI. With 6 bases removed from V and 7 bases from J, the gap between germline ends came to 18 bases. The CDR3 covers 14 residues. CDR3 protein: CASSREGGASGYTF. CDR3 nucleotide sequence: TGTGCCAGCAGCCGCGAAGGGGGGGCCAGTGGCTACACCTTC.

This sequence joins TRBV24-1 and TRBJ1-2, with D perhaps TRBD1 (5 bases). There are 14 residues in the CDR3. Germline loops: CDR1 KGHDR, CDR2 SFDVKD. Trimming pared 0 bases from V and 8 bases from J, leaving 12 bases between. The CDR3 coding sequence is TGTGCCACCAGTGATTTGCGACGGGGGGAGGGCTACACCTTC. The encoded protein is CATSDLRRGEGYTF.

The V call is TRBV19, the J call TRBJ1-5; 7 bases match TRBD1. The germline V gene has CDR1 LNHDA and CDR2 SQIVND (reference sequence). After removal of 5 bases from V and 3 bases from J, the junction contained 7 bases not matched to a gene. The CDR3 consists of 15 residues. The CDR3 DNA reads as TGTGCCAGTAGTCCACTAACAGGGGCCAATCAGCCCCAGCATTTT. Residues: CASSPLTGANQPQHF. Complete variable domain (other parts from reference TRBV19 and TRBJ1-5): DGGITQSPKYLFRKEGQNVTLSCEQNLNHDAMYWYRQDPGQGLRLIYYSQIVNDFQKGDIAEGYSVSREKKESFPLTVTSAQKNPTAFYLCASSPLTGANQPQHFGDGTRLSIL.

As regards this clone: Distinct nucleotide sequences in the sample also encode this CDR3. V usage is TRBV3-1 (or the pseudogene TRBV3-2) and J usage is TRBJ2-5, with D possibly TRBD2 on 7 matching bases. The CDR3 sequence is 14 residues long. The V and J ends lost 1 base and 6 bases respectively, with 12 bases between them. Per germline, CDR1 LGHDT and CDR2 YNNKEL (reference sequence). Here the CDR3 reads CASSQATGGKTQYF. CDR3 coding DNA: TGTGCCAGCAGCCAAGCGACGGGGGGCAAGACCCAGTACTTC.

This clone has a single count. The V call is TRBV9, the J call TRBJ1-1; weak D call: TRBD1 (6 bases). Germline values: CDR1 SGDLS, CDR2 YYNGEE. Trimming removed 0 bases at V and 4 bases at J, with 19 bases between. The CDR3 covers 17 residues. CDR3 DNA: TGTGCCAGCAGCGTAGATATTGGGGGCATATCCCTCACTGAAGCTTTCTTT. Its protein product is CASSVDIGGISLTEAFF.

The chain links TRBV19 to TRBJ1-1; D is unresolved. CDR3 length: 12 residues. Between the trimmed V and J ends, which lost 3 bases and 6 bases, there was a span of 8 bases. CDR1 LNHDA and CDR2 SQIVND come from the germline V gene (reference sequence). The CDR3 sequence: CASSITGSEAFF. In nucleotides, the CDR3 is TGTGCCAGTAGTATTACGGGGTCTGAAGCTTTCTTT.

The V gene is TRBV20-1, the J gene TRBJ2-7, with 11 nucleotides matching TRBD2. The CDR3 totals 16 residues. V lost 3 bases, J lost 1 base, and 8 bases stayed unmatched. Per germline, CDR1 DFQATT and CDR2 SNEGSKA (reference sequence). The CDR3 is CSASLLAGAISYEQYF. In nucleotides, the CDR3 is TGCAGTGCTAGTTTACTAGCGGGAGCCATTTCCTACGAGCAGTACTTC.

This clone showed up just once. The genes are TRBV29-1 and TRBJ2-1; no clear D gene. Germline CDR1 reads SQVTM; CDR2 reads ANQGSEA. The CDR3 covers 10 residues. V was clipped by 7 bases and J by 10 bases, with 11 bases between them. The CDR3 protein is CSGLMVEQFF. CDR3 nucleotide sequence: TGCAGCGGTCTAATGGTAGAGCAGTTCTTC.

To note about this clone: Other DNA sequences in this specimen translate into the identical CDR3. CDR3 amino acids: CASSPSGTSYNEQFF. The CDR3 nucleotides read TGTGCCAGTAGTCCTAGCGGGACATCCTACAATGAGCAGTTCTTC. The chain uses TRBV19 and TRBJ2-1, with 9 nucleotides matching TRBD2. CDR1 and CDR2 (germline): LNHDA, SQIVND (reference sequence). The junction had 3 bases not matched to a gene; V was cut back by 5 bases and J by 1 base. The CDR3 sequence is 15 residues long.

The chain has TRBV5-8 and TRBJ2-2; D perhaps matches TRBD2 (5 bases). V lost 4 bases to trimming and J lost 4 bases, with 17 bases between them. CDR3 length: 16 amino acids. Per the germline V gene, CDR1 is SGHTS and CDR2 is YDEGEE. The DNA for the CDR3 is TGTGCCAGCAGCCCTTCGTGGGGAGCGTTCACCGGGGAGCTGTTTTTT. This encodes CASSPSWGAFTGELFF.